These 9 T cell receptor beta chains originate from one sample sequenced in a study of blood T cell repertoires in COVID-19. The table came from immunoSEQ multiplex PCR; TCRdb's copy has only in-frame clones and leaves some out. The table shows some 15,000 clones, with 91% occurring only once. The sample was peripheral blood. The source is a man aged 60 to 75 with active COVID-19.

This rearrangement joins TRBV11-3 to TRBJ1-2, with 7 positions matching TRBD1. With 5 bases clipped from V and 2 bases from J, the junction kept 8 bases outside the gene matches. Germline CDR1 and CDR2: SGHNT and YENEEA. The CDR3 is made up of 15 amino acids. CDR3 sequence reads: CASSGSGTANYGYTF. The DNA for the CDR3 is TGTGCCAGCAGCGGATCCGGGACAGCCAACTATGGCTACACCTTC.

The V and J genes are TRBV28 and TRBJ2-7, with 9 positions matching TRBD1. The CDR3 length is 15 residues. V dropped 5 bases and J dropped 0; count of bases not matched to a gene: 5. CDR1 and CDR2 from the germline V gene are MDHEN and SYDVKM. CDR3 bases: TGTGCCAGCAGTCCCGGGACAGGGAGCTCCTACGAGCAGTACGTC. Translating it yields CASSPGTGSSYEQYV.

This chain joins TRBV5-1 and TRBJ1-4, with D possibly matching TRBD1 (6 bases). Germline loops: CDR1 SGHRS, CDR2 YFSETQ. Between the trimmed V and J ends, which lost 4 bases and 4 bases, there was a span of 14 bases. The CDR3 is 15 residues long. For the CDR3, the DNA is TGCGCCAGCAGCGAAACAGGGAGAGTTAATGAAAAACTGTTTTTT. This encodes CASSETGRVNEKLFF.

This clone has just a few counts. The rearrangement uses TRBV7-9 and TRBJ1-5; the match to TRBD1 covers 7 bases. The germline gives CDR1 SEHNR, CDR2 FQNEAQ (reference sequence). With 3 bases clipped from V and 2 bases from J, the junction kept 4 bases outside the gene matches. The CDR3 is 15 amino acids. The CDR3 bases are TGTGCCAGCAGCTTGGACAGGTTCGGCAATCAGCCCCAGCATTTT. Protein: CASSLDRFGNQPQHF.

The rearrangement links TRBV21-1 to TRBJ2-3; TRBD2 is taken as the D call from the table, unchecked against the DNA. TRBV21-1 is classified as a pseudogene. The CDR3 loop spans 18 amino acids. CDR3 in amino acids: CASSKEMQRGVPLVTQYF. The CDR3 region has the DNA TGTGCCAGCAGCAAGGAGATGCAGAGAGGCGTTCCTCTTGTTACGCAGTATTTT.

The J gene is TRBJ2-2, the V gene TRBV9; 12 nucleotides agree with TRBD2. CDR3 length: 14 residues. From germline, CDR1 is SGDLS and CDR2 YYNGEE. Losses at the gene ends were 5 bases for V and 12 bases for J; bases not matched to a gene: 8. The CDR3 region has the DNA TGTGCCAGCAGGTCTAGCGGGAGGGGTGGGCAGCTGTTTTTT. Amino acid sequence: CASRSSGRGGQLFF.

This clone has more than one count but fewer than ten. The chain couples TRBV7-9 to TRBJ1-3; D unclear. CDR1 is SEHNR and CDR2 is FQNEAQ in the germline V gene (reference sequence). The CDR3 spans 12 residues. Trimming took off 4 bases at V and 3 bases at J, with 4 bases between the two ends. CDR3 loop: CASSSGGNTIYF. The CDR3 DNA reads TGTGCCAGCAGCTCGGGTGGAAACACCATATATTTT.

The rearrangement joins TRBV7-3 to TRBJ2-7; TRBD2 might be the D (5 bases). Looked up from germline, CDR1 is SGHTA and CDR2 is FQGTGA. The CDR3 loop spans 13 amino acids. Trimming left V 5 bases short and J 7 bases short, with 15 bases between. Here the CDR3 reads CASSPGKGREQYF. Written as DNA, the CDR3 is TGTGCCAGCAGCCCCGGGAAAGGCCGGGAGCAGTACTTC.

The chain uses TRBV4-1 and TRBJ2-1, with a weak D call TRBD2 (5 bases). The germline CDR1 and CDR2 sequences are MGHRA and YSYEKL. The CDR3 covers 17 residues. Trimming removed 0 bases at V and 4 bases at J, with 16 bases between. For the CDR3, the DNA is TGCGCCAGCAGCCAAGATCCCGCTAGCAATAGGTACAATGAGCAGTTCTTC. Its protein is CASSQDPASNRYNEQFF.